Below are 22 T cell receptor beta chains sequenced from a single sample in a study of shared clonotypes between healthy human individuals. Terminally differentiated effector memory CD45RA+ cells were excluded by CCR7 positive selection of CD45RO-negative cells. Libraries were prepared by immunoSEQ multiplex PCR; TCRdb keeps only in-frame clonotypes and omits some of them. The sample shows millions of clones, less than 95% of them seen only once. Material for sequencing was naive CD8+ T cells sorted from blood. The receptor set was obtained from a man aged 18 to 29 in good health.

Notes on this clone: Other nucleotide sequences from this sample produce the same CDR3. This chain links TRBV13 with TRBJ2-2; D might be TRBD1 (5 bases). This CDR3 spans 13 amino acids. The V gene lost 3 bases and the J gene lost 6 bases, with 8 bases spanning the gap. Germline-derived CDR1 and CDR2 are PRHDT and FYEKMQ (reference sequence). Here the CDR3 DNA reads TGTGCCAGCAGCTTGCAGGGCTCCGGGGAGCTGTTTTTT. The encoded protein is CASSLQGSGELFF.

The CDR3 protein is CASSLGQGGRTNEQFF. CDR3 DNA: TGCGCCAGCAGCTTGGGTCAGGGCGGGAGGACCAATGAGCAGTTCTTC. The V call is TRBV5-1, the J call TRBJ2-1; 8 nucleotides match TRBD2. CDR1 is SGHRS, CDR2 YFSETQ, per germline. V lost 0 bases and J lost 6; bases outside the gene matches: 8. The CDR3 is 16 residues long.

This clone was found a few times. The DNA of the CDR3 is TGTGCCTGGAGTCCCATAGGAGGCCAGCCCCAGCATTTT. Translating gives CAWSPIGGQPQHF. The chain uses TRBV30 and TRBJ1-5, with D hard to call. Trimming pared 2 bases from V and 7 bases from J, leaving 12 bases between. Germline CDR1 GTSNPN, CDR2 SVGIG (reference sequence). This CDR3 is built from 13 residues. Full variable domain (rest looked up from reference TRBV30 and TRBJ1-5): SQTIHQWPATLVQPVGSPLSLECTVEGTSNPNLYWYRQAAGRGLQLLFYSVGIGQISSEVPQNLSASRPQDRQFILSSKKLLLSDSGFYLCAWSPIGGQPQHFGDGTRLSIL.

The chain recombines TRBV27 with TRBJ2-1; 7 bases agree with TRBD2. Germline V gene data show CDR1 as MNHEY and CDR2 as SMNVEV (reference sequence). V lost 3 bases and J lost 4; bases outside the gene matches: 15. The CDR3 sequence is 18 residues long. CDR3 residues: CASSFKVPGAGLYNEQFF. The CDR3 region has the DNA TGTGCCAGCAGTTTTAAGGTCCCCGGAGCGGGGCTTTACAATGAGCAGTTCTTC.

The gene calls are TRBV27 and TRBJ1-5; 9 nucleotides agree with TRBD1. This CDR3 is 15 amino acids long. The germline V gene has CDR1 MNHEY and CDR2 SMNVEV (reference sequence). V lost 4 bases, J lost 4 bases, and 5 bases stayed unmatched. In DNA, the CDR3 is TGTGCCAGCAGTTCCTTACAGGGGGCGAATCAGCCCCAGCATTTT. It is translated as CASSSLQGANQPQHF.

V gene TRBV9 combines with J gene TRBJ2-2, with D hard to call. V dropped 3 bases and J dropped 5 bases, with 14 bases sitting between them. Germline V gives CDR1 SGDLS, CDR2 YYNGEE. This CDR3 is 15 amino acids long. The CDR3 nucleotides are TGTGCCAGCAGCGGCGGTTTTGGTTTGACCGGGGAGCTGTTTTTT. Translated, it gives CASSGGFGLTGELFF.

Concerning this clone: The sample has other DNA sequences that encode this CDR3 too. J is TRBJ2-7 and V is TRBV6-5, with D perhaps matching TRBD1 or TRBD2 (7 bases each). The germline CDR1 and CDR2 sequences are MNHEY and SVGAGI. With 6 bases removed from V and 1 base from J, the gap between germline ends came to 10 bases. This CDR3 spans 13 amino acids. In nucleotides, the CDR3 is TGTGCCAGCAGCAGGGGGGGGTCCTACGAGCAGTACTTC. Its protein product is CASSRGGSYEQYF.

V gene TRBV5-1 combines with J gene TRBJ2-1, with 7 bases matching TRBD2. V gave up 1 base and J gave up 8 bases; unmatched junction bases: 6. This CDR3 is built from 14 residues. CDR1 and CDR2 from the germline V gene are SGHRS and YFSETQ. CDR3 DNA sequence: TGCGCCAGCAGCTTGTCGGGAGGCAGGGATGAGCAGTTCTTC. Its translation: CASSLSGGRDEQFF.

A remark on this clone: The same CDR3 arises from other DNA sequences in this sample as well. This chain connects TRBV5-6 to TRBJ2-3, with TRBD2 matching 11 bases. Germline values: CDR1 SGHDT, CDR2 YYEEEE. The CDR3 has 16 amino acids. With V trimmed by 1 base and J by 3 bases, 4 bases remained unmatched. The chain's CDR3 is CASSLWLAGGTDTQYF. For the CDR3, the DNA is TGTGCCAGCAGCTTGTGGCTAGCGGGAGGTACAGATACGCAGTATTTT.

The chain links TRBV30 to TRBJ2-1; D is uncertain. V lost 6 bases and J 8 bases, leaving 14 bases between the germline ends. The germline V gene encodes CDR1 GTSNPN and CDR2 SVGIG (reference sequence). CDR3 length: 12 amino acids. The CDR3 is CACTAPRDEQFF. The CDR3 DNA follows: TGTGCCTGCACAGCCCCTAGAGATGAGCAGTTCTTC. The variable domain in full, completed from reference TRBV30 and TRBJ2-1, reads SQTIHQWPATLVQPVGSPLSLECTVEGTSNPNLYWYRQAAGRGLQLLFYSVGIGQISSEVPQNLSASRPQDRQFILSSKKLLLSDSGFYLCACTAPRDEQFFGPGTRLTVL.

The J gene is TRBJ1-5, the V gene TRBV6-5, with TRBD1 identical over 7 bases. The germline gives CDR1 MNHEY, CDR2 SVGAGI. The CDR3 length is 14 residues. Trimming cost V 8 bases and J 4 bases; bases outside gene matches: 8. The CDR3 DNA reads TGTGCCAGCCGACCGGGACAGACTAATCAGCCCCAGCATTTT. It is translated as CASRPGQTNQPQHF.

This chain uses TRBV4-1 with TRBJ1-2; possibly TRBD1 for D (5 bases). Trimming removed 0 bases from V and 11 bases from J, with 13 bases in between. This CDR3 comprises 13 residues. The germline gives CDR1 MGHRA, CDR2 YSYEKL. Here the CDR3 reads CASSQDTAGWYTF. In DNA form, the CDR3 reads TGCGCCAGCAGCCAAGATACGGCAGGGTGGTACACCTTC.

The chain recombines TRBV19 with TRBJ2-1, with unresolved D. This CDR3 contains 12 residues. The ends were cut back, 6 bases at V and 4 bases at J, with 7 bases in the middle. CDR1 and CDR2 from the germline V gene are LNHDA and SQIVND (reference sequence). CDR3 nucleotide sequence: TGTGCCAGTAGCTCTTGGTACAATGAGCAGTTCTTC. Amino acids: CASSSWYNEQFF.

The chain couples TRBV2 to TRBJ2-1, with D perhaps matching TRBD2 (6 bases). This CDR3 spans 15 amino acids. Trimming took 8 bases from V and 3 from J, leaving 17 bases between them. Germline-derived CDR1 and CDR2 are SNHLY and FYNNEI. The CDR3 DNA reads as TGTGCCAGCGCGGAGGGGAGCGGAGGCTACAATGAGCAGTTCTTC. Translation gives CASAEGSGGYNEQFF.

The table lists this clone with a few counts. This sample includes further DNA sequences coding for the same CDR3. The chain links TRBV5-6 to TRBJ1-1, with D perhaps TRBD1 (5 bases). Per germline, CDR1 SGHDT and CDR2 YYEEEE. The CDR3 spans 14 residues. V shed 3 bases and J shed 1 base, with 10 bases lying between them. This CDR3 is CASSYGTGNTEAFF. As DNA, the CDR3 is TGTGCCAGCAGCTACGGGACGGGGAACACTGAAGCTTTCTTT. Using reference TRBV5-6 and TRBJ1-1 for the parts outside the CDR3, the full variable domain is DAGVTQSPTHLIKTRGQQVTLRCSPKSGHDTVSWYQQALGQGPQFIFQYYEEEERQRGNFPDRFSGHQFPNYSSELNVNALLLGDSALYLCASSYGTGNTEAFFGQGTRLTVV.

Note on this clone: Other DNA sequences within the sample encode an identical CDR3. The rearrangement links TRBV27 to TRBJ2-7, with D unresolved. The germline V gene encodes CDR1 MNHEY and CDR2 SMNVEV (reference sequence). Trimming left V 3 bases short and J 2 bases short, with 8 bases between. The CDR3 length is 13 residues. DNA for the CDR3: TGTGCCAGCAGTTTCGGCCCCGCCTACGAGCAGTACTTC. This codes for CASSFGPAYEQYF.

The chain employs TRBV27 and TRBJ2-7; 8 bases fit TRBD2. CDR3 length: 13 residues. With 6 bases clipped from V and 3 bases from J, the junction kept 4 bases outside the gene matches. Per germline, CDR1 MNHEY and CDR2 SMNVEV (reference sequence). CDR3 region: CASRNGGDYEQYF. The CDR3 nucleotides are TGTGCCAGCAGGAACGGGGGGGACTACGAGCAGTACTTC.

The chain couples TRBV2 to TRBJ2-3; D call uncertain. The CDR3 loop spans 14 amino acids. In germline, CDR1 is SNHLY, CDR2 FYNNEI. V gave up 6 bases and J gave up 4 bases, with 14 bases separating them. As DNA, the CDR3 is TGTGCCAGCAGCCCTCCGTCAAGGGCAGATACGCAGTATTTT. This sequence encodes CASSPPSRADTQYF.

The chain employs TRBV13 and TRBJ2-7; D possibly corresponds to TRBD2 (6 bases). Germline V CDR1 and CDR2: PRHDT, FYEKMQ (reference sequence). With 0 bases removed from V and 7 bases from J, the gap between germline ends came to 16 bases. The CDR3 is made up of 15 amino acids. The CDR3, as DNA: TGTGCCAGCAGCTTAGGACATTTAGGGACTCCAGAGCAGTACTTC. Translating it yields CASSLGHLGTPEQYF.

About this clone itself: This sample includes further DNA sequences coding for the same CDR3. The rearrangement uses TRBV5-6 and TRBJ2-7; possibly TRBD2 for D (5 bases). CDR3 length equals 13 residues. The germline V gene encodes CDR1 SGHDT and CDR2 YYEEEE. V was shortened by 4 bases and J by 1 base, with 9 bases between the two germline ends. The CDR3 coding sequence is TGTGCCAGCAGCCTGACGGGATCCTACGAGCAGTACTTC. Its translation: CASSLTGSYEQYF. Combining the CDR3 with reference TRBV5-6 and TRBJ2-7 gives the whole variable domain DAGVTQSPTHLIKTRGQQVTLRCSPKSGHDTVSWYQQALGQGPQFIFQYYEEEERQRGNFPDRFSGHQFPNYSSELNVNALLLGDSALYLCASSLTGSYEQYFGPGTRLTVT.

The genes are TRBV11-1 and TRBJ2-1, with D possibly TRBD1 on 6 matching bases. The V and J ends lost 4 bases and 10 bases respectively, with 17 bases between them. The germline V gene has CDR1 SGHAT and CDR2 FQDESV (reference sequence). The CDR3 contains 14 residues. CDR3 sequence: CASSSQGQSPEQFF. DNA for the CDR3: TGTGCCAGCAGCTCACAAGGACAGTCGCCCGAGCAGTTCTTC.

The genes are TRBV13 and TRBJ2-7; the D gene is possibly TRBD2 (6 bases). Germline CDR1 reads PRHDT; CDR2 reads FYEKMQ (reference sequence). V was trimmed by 2 bases and J by 4 bases, leaving 12 bases between them. This CDR3 region has 14 residues. This CDR3 is CASSLKAGGYEQYF. The CDR3 DNA reads as TGTGCCAGCAGCTTAAAGGCCGGAGGGTACGAGCAGTACTTC.